These 24 T cell receptor beta chains were all obtained from the same sample, sequenced in a study of blood T cells in healthy people across ages. Next came a second PCR, run for about 7 to 12 cycles, which used a sample-barcoded 5' primer along with a J-beta primer mix. TCRdb independently ran MiXCR on the 5' RACE reads; one entry per CDR3 protein. Altogether 1.8 million or so distinct CDR3 sequences are present, about 39% being singletons, with the ten largest covering roughly 23%. Sequenced input: blood. These receptors were taken from a human donor in good health.

At least ten counts were recorded for this clonotype. This chain uses TRBV27 with TRBJ2-3; D is uncertain. V was shortened by 5 bases and J by 0 bases, with 12 bases between the two germline ends. Germline loops: CDR1 MNHEY, CDR2 SMNVEV (reference sequence). The CDR3 loop spans 15 amino acids. CDR3 bases: TGTGCCAGCAGTCCCCGTGGCGCCAGCACAGATACGCAGTATTTT. Translation: CASSPRGASTDTQYF.

The gene calls are TRBV20-1 and TRBJ1-1; D gene uncertain. V was pared by 3 bases and J by 5 bases, with 16 bases between. CDR1 is DFQATT and CDR2 is SNEGSKA in the germline V gene (reference sequence). This CDR3 is built from 14 residues. The DNA for the CDR3 is TGCAGTGCTAGGGACTGGAAGACACGAACTGAAGCTTTCTTT. It translates to CSARDWKTRTEAFF.

This clonotype has a handful of counts. The V gene is TRBV12-3 or TRBV12-4, the J gene TRBJ2-5; D may be TRBD1 (5 bases). Trimming stripped 3 bases from V and 7 bases from J, with 12 bases between. CDR3 size: 13 residues. The CDR3 coding sequence is TGTGCCAGCAGTTTGGCCTACCAGGGGACCCAGTACTTC. This codes for CASSLAYQGTQYF.

The chain carries TRBV2 and TRBJ1-1; TRBD1 is a possible D gene (5 bases). V was cut by 4 bases and J by 5 bases, with 14 bases left in between. CDR1 is SNHLY, CDR2 FYNNEI, per germline. There are 14 residues in the CDR3. The DNA for the CDR3 is TGTGCCAGCAGTGTATCCAGGGCGAGGACTGAAGCTTTCTTT. Its protein is CASSVSRARTEAFF. Complete variable domain (other parts from reference TRBV2 and TRBJ1-1): EPEVTQTPSHQVTQMGQEVILRCVPISNHLYFYWYRQILGQKVEFLVSFYNNEISEKSEIFDDQFSVERPDGSNFTLKIRSTKLEDSAMYFCASSVSRARTEAFFGQGTRLTVV.

This rearrangement joins TRBV4-1 to TRBJ1-6, with D uncertain. The V gene's germline CDR1 is MGHRA and CDR2 YSYEKL. The CDR3 consists of 19 residues. Between the trimmed V and J ends, which lost 0 bases and 6 bases, there was a span of 21 bases. The CDR3 loop reads CASSQDFFARAAGNSPLHF. The DNA of the CDR3 is TGCGCCAGCAGCCAAGATTTCTTCGCGAGGGCGGCTGGTAATTCACCCCTCCACTTT.

A note on this clonotype: Compared with germline, one end of the junction differs, possibly owing to a read error. The rearrangement joins TRBV12-3 or TRBV12-4 to TRBJ1-2; 8 nucleotides line up with TRBD1. The CDR3 has 14 residues. CDR3 residues: CASRIDRDSGGCTF. The CDR3 coding sequence is TGTGCCAGCAGAATCGACAGGGATTCAGGGGGCTGCACCTTC.

The count of this clonotype is one. V and J are TRBV12-3 or TRBV12-4 and TRBJ2-3; 8 bases line up with TRBD2. The ends lost 5 bases at V and 3 bases at J; junction bases unmatched: 16. The CDR3 contains 18 residues. In DNA, the CDR3 is TGTGCCAGCAGTCATACCGGGACTAGAACTAGTAGGACAGATACGCAGTATTTT. It is translated as CASSHTGTRTSRTDTQYF.

The J gene is TRBJ2-7, the V gene TRBV7-9, with D perhaps given as TRBD1 or TRBD2 (7 bases each). The V end was cut by 4 bases, the J end by 3 bases, with 19 bases between. Germline V gene data show CDR1 as SEHNR and CDR2 as FQNEAQ (reference sequence). The CDR3 loop spans 16 amino acids. The CDR3 bases are TGTGCCAGCAGCTCGAATACAGGGGAGGGGTTCTACGAGCAGTACTTC. Protein product: CASSSNTGEGFYEQYF.

This clonotype was counted between two and nine times. This chain connects TRBV29-1 to TRBJ2-7; TRBD1 matches 9 bases. This CDR3 contains 13 residues. The V gene end was trimmed by 5 bases and the J gene end by 4 bases; junction bases not matched to a gene: 6. From germline, CDR1 is SQVTM and CDR2 ANQGSEA. In nucleotides, the CDR3 is TGCAGCGTTCGGGGACAGGGAGAGTACGAGCAGTACTTC. This gives the protein CSVRGQGEYEQYF.

This clonotype was seen only once. The chain combines TRBV29-1 with TRBJ1-5, with D possibly TRBD1 on 6 matching bases. Germline CDR1 reads SQVTM; CDR2 reads ANQGSEA. Trimming left V 3 bases short and J 2 bases short, with 14 bases between. There are 15 residues in the CDR3. CDR3 bases: TGCAGCGTTGATTTCGACAGGCCAGGCAATCAGCCCCAGCATTTT. Translated: CSVDFDRPGNQPQHF.

This clonotype was found many times. The CDR3 DNA reads TGTGCCAGCAGCTTGCAGACAGATACGCAGTATTTT. As protein: CASSLQTDTQYF. The genes are TRBV7-9 and TRBJ2-3; D is undetermined. V lost 3 bases, J lost 3 bases, and 4 bases lay in between. CDR3 length: 12 amino acids. Germline V gives CDR1 SEHNR, CDR2 FQNEAQ (reference sequence).

The sample holds a few counts of this clonotype. The rearrangement links TRBV21-1 to TRBJ2-3; the table assigns TRBD2, which was not confirmed against the DNA. TRBV21-1 is a pseudogene locus. The CDR3 runs 18 residues. The CDR3 coding sequence is TGTGCCAGCCCGCCCGCGAGACTAGCGGGACCTAGCACAGATACGCAGTATTTT. Its protein product is CASPPARLAGPSTDTQYF.

This chain connects TRBV7-9 to TRBJ2-7; 8 bases map to TRBD1. Germline CDR1 SEHNR, CDR2 FQNEAQ (reference sequence). CDR3 length: 14 amino acids. V was pared by 5 bases and J by 10 bases, with 13 bases of the junction left unmatched. The CDR3 nucleotides are TGTGCCAGCAGCCCAGGACAGGGCCAAGAGGCCCAGTACTTC. This codes for CASSPGQGQEAQYF. Complete variable domain (other parts from reference TRBV7-9 and TRBJ2-7): DTGVSQNPRHKITKRGQNVTFRCDPISEHNRLYWYRQTLGQGPEFLTYFQNEAQLEKSRLLSDRFSAERPKGSFSTLEIQRTEQGDSAMYLCASSPGQGQEAQYFGPGTRLTVT.

This clonotype was seen a handful of times. The chain joins TRBV27 to TRBJ1-2; 10 bases are a match to TRBD1. In germline, CDR1 is MNHEY, CDR2 SMNVEV (reference sequence). Trimming cost V 1 base and J 7 bases; bases outside gene matches: 12. The CDR3 covers 17 residues. The CDR3 DNA sequence: TGTGCCAGCAGTTTATTAGGAATGACAGGGGGCATCTGTGGCTACACCTTC. Translating it yields CASSLLGMTGGICGYTF.

In this sample, this clonotype turned up a few times. The rearrangement uses TRBV7-2 and TRBJ1-2; D is unresolved. CDR3 size: 15 residues. In germline, CDR1 is SGHTA, CDR2 FQGNSA. V lost 1 base, J lost 0 bases, and 9 bases lay in between. The CDR3 DNA is TGTGCCAGCAGCTTAGTACACAGCGCTAACTATGGCTACACCTTC. Amino acid sequence: CASSLVHSANYGYTF.

This clonotype was observed a few times. The chain has TRBV6-2 or TRBV6-3 and TRBJ1-1; D is undetermined. CDR1 is MNHEY, CDR2 SVGEGT, per germline. V dropped 3 bases and J dropped 11 bases, with 16 bases sitting between them. The CDR3 has 13 amino acids. The CDR3 region is CASSYDPGLGAFF. The CDR3 nucleotides are TGTGCCAGCAGTTATGATCCGGGGTTGGGCGCTTTCTTT.

This clonotype was seen a handful of times. The chain combines TRBV4-1 with TRBJ1-2, with 9 bases matching TRBD1. The CDR3 has 15 amino acids. V dropped 4 bases and J dropped 8; count of bases not matched to a gene: 11. Germline assignment: CDR1 MGHRA and CDR2 YSYEKL. The CDR3 sequence: CASSPPWDRDGGYTF. CDR3 DNA sequence: TGCGCCAGCAGCCCACCTTGGGACAGGGACGGCGGCTACACCTTC.

The chain carries TRBV7-2 and TRBJ1-2; D not certain. Deletions cut 4 bases from V and 4 bases from J, with 10 bases between. CDR3 size: 13 residues. Germline loops: CDR1 SGHTA, CDR2 FQGNSA. This chain's CDR3 is CASSSSAGYGYTF. In nucleotides, the CDR3 is TGTGCCAGCAGCTCGTCCGCAGGCTATGGCTACACCTTC.

This chain joins TRBV7-2 and TRBJ2-1; D possibly corresponds to TRBD2 (5 bases). V dropped 2 bases and J dropped 7 bases, with 15 bases sitting between them. Per the germline V gene, CDR1 is SGHTA and CDR2 is FQGNSA. This CDR3 comprises 15 residues. CDR3 region: CASSLLGGSGNEQFF. The DNA for the CDR3 is TGTGCCAGCAGCTTATTGGGTGGGAGTGGGAATGAGCAGTTCTTC.

The chain is built from TRBV5-1 and TRBJ1-1; unclear D gene. Trimming stripped 0 bases from V and 1 base from J, with 10 bases between. The CDR3 sequence is 15 residues long. The germline gives CDR1 SGHRS, CDR2 YFSETQ. The CDR3 sequence: CASSLVALPNTEAFF. CDR3 DNA: TGCGCCAGCAGCTTGGTGGCACTTCCGAACACTGAAGCTTTCTTT. The variable domain in full, with the rest retrieved from reference TRBV5-1 and TRBJ1-1, is KAGVTQTPRYLIKTRGQQVTLSCSPISGHRSVSWYQQTPGQGLQFLFEYFSETQRNKGNFPGRFSGRQFSNSRSEMNVSTLELGDSALYLCASSLVALPNTEAFFGQGTRLTVV.

This clonotype was counted ten times or more. The chain is built from TRBV29-1 and TRBJ2-6, with unresolved D. The CDR3 is made up of 13 amino acids. Germline V gene sequence: CDR1 SQVTM, CDR2 ANQGSEA. Trimming stripped 3 bases from V and 0 bases from J, with 3 bases between. The CDR3 loop is CSVEYSGANVLTF. In DNA, the CDR3 is TGCAGCGTTGAGTACTCTGGGGCCAACGTCCTGACTTTC.

The chain links TRBV20-1 to TRBJ2-5, with D unresolved. The V and J ends lost 4 bases and 2 bases respectively, with 5 bases between them. This CDR3 contains 11 residues. Per the germline V gene, CDR1 is DFQATT and CDR2 is SNEGSKA (reference sequence). The CDR3 nucleotides are TGCAGTGCTATGGATCAAGAGACCCAGTACTTC. It yields the protein CSAMDQETQYF.

V gene TRBV9 combines with J gene TRBJ2-3; 8 bases fit TRBD2. CDR1 SGDLS and CDR2 YYNGEE come from the germline V gene. V gave up 4 bases and J gave up 2 bases; unmatched junction bases: 12. The CDR3 has 17 amino acids. The CDR3 protein is CASSPISTSEYTDTQYF. The CDR3 nucleotides are TGTGCCAGCAGCCCCATATCGACTAGCGAATACACAGATACGCAGTATTTT.

The V call is TRBV28, the J call TRBJ1-4; weak D call: TRBD1 (6 bases). The CDR3 loop spans 17 amino acids. The V gene lost 7 bases and the J gene lost 8 bases, with 26 bases spanning the gap. The germline V gene encodes CDR1 MDHEN and CDR2 SYDVKM. The CDR3, as DNA: TGTGCCAGCACCCCTACAGGCGGGACAATCATGGGGGAAAAACTGTTTTTT. Translated, it gives CASTPTGGTIMGEKLFF.